A few counts support the clone carrying this TCR beta chain. The record originates from a study of T cell responses to AZD1222 COVID-19 vaccine. Profiling relied on immunoSEQ multiplex PCR, and the TCRdb table lists in-frame clones only, not all of them. In the table there are more than 95,000 clones, 89% of which are singletons. Source: peripheral blood, taken on day 0 of AZD1222 vaccination. This sequence originates from an adult in good health.

In DNA, the CDR3 is TGTGCCAGCAGCCAGACCCATGACGGGGCCCATGAAGCTTTCTTT. Its translation is CASSQTHDGAHEAFF. This chain joins TRBV6-5 and TRBJ1-1; the D gene is possibly TRBD1 (5 bases). Germline assignment: CDR1 MNHEY and CDR2 SVGAGI. The CDR3 contains 15 residues. The V gene lost 6 bases and the J gene lost 7 bases, with 21 bases spanning the gap.